This T cell receptor (beta chain) was documented in a study of blood T cell repertoires in COVID-19. After removal of 3 bases from V and 6 bases from J, the junction contained 13 bases not matched to a gene. Looked up from germline, CDR1 is MDHEN and CDR2 is SYDVKM. The CDR3 totals 17 residues. Repertoires were generated with immunoSEQ multiplex PCR, while TCRdb's copy carries only in-frame clones and drops some. The sample consists of a few hundred thousand clones, 88% of them appearing once. The J gene is TRBJ2-2, the V gene TRBV28; the match to TRBD2 covers 7 bases. Material for sequencing was PBMCs or T cells enriched from blood (not recorded which). The TCR comes from a woman in her 50s who had recovered from COVID-19. The chain's CDR3 is CASSFGSGLEWAGELFF. CDR3 sequence (DNA): TGTGCCAGCAGTTTTGGTAGCGGGCTCGAATGGGCCGGGGAGCTGTTTTTT.